This entry concerns a single T cell receptor (beta chain). Its specificity is unknown. This sample is part of a study of cytomegalovirus exposure and HLA in healthy donors. These donors, healthy bone marrow donors, were studied. Points from the study as a whole: Association with HLA alleles at 0.05 false discovery rate was found for 16,951 TCR beta sequences in a later analysis. More clonal expansion characterized HLA-associated TCR beta chains than equally common others in a later analysis. Productive rates of about 90% or about 30% were seen for most TCR beta V segments in an earlier analysis.

This PCR relied on a set of 60 Vbeta primers and 13 Jbeta primers. Profiling relied on immunoSEQ multiplex PCR, and the TCRdb table lists in-frame clones only, not all of them. The data hold around 150,000 clones, with roughly four fifths observed a single time. The receptor's source is a woman aged 50 to 60 in good health and CMV-seropositive. The sequenced material came from PBMCs.

CDR3 loop: CASSYLRGAREQFF. CDR3 DNA sequence: TGTGCCAGCAGTTACCTCCGGGGGGCTAGGGAGCAGTTCTTC. The gene calls are TRBV6-5 and TRBJ2-1; D is possibly TRBD2 (7 bases). The V end was cut by 2 bases, the J end by 10 bases, with 15 bases between. The CDR3 contains 14 residues. Germline CDR1 reads MNHEY; CDR2 reads SVGAGI.